Each of the 27 T cell receptor beta chains below was sequenced from the same sample in a study of response to subunit inactivated influenza vaccine. MiXCR was run by TCRdb on the RT-PCR reads, yielding one entry per CDR3 protein. This table holds about 570,000 distinct CDR3 sequences, about 11% found once. Separately, the same data were catalogued under a study of T cells expressing NK-cell markers. According to that study: The authors made TCR beta cDNA libraries by 5'RACE template switching. This switching added a universal primer site and UMIs.

Sample: PBMCs from blood, taken on the day of vaccination. The receptors were sampled from a man aged 45-65 years who received an inactivated influenza vaccine.

This rearrangement joins TRBV20-1 to TRBJ1-6, with D uncertain. With 0 bases removed from V and 8 bases from J, the gap between germline ends came to 5 bases. CDR1 and CDR2 from the germline V gene are DFQATT and SNEGSKA (reference sequence). The length of the CDR3 is 12 residues. As DNA, the CDR3 is TGCAGTGCTAGAGATCATGATTCACCCCTCCACTTT. This encodes CSARDHDSPLHF.

This chain links TRBV4-2 with TRBJ1-2; TRBD1 might be the D (5 bases). The CDR3 contains 17 residues. The germline V and J ends were trimmed by 0 bases and 2 bases, with 16 bases remaining between them. The V gene's germline CDR1 is LGHNA and CDR2 YNFKEQ. This chain's CDR3 is CASSQDLGRGRNYGYTF. The CDR3 nucleotides are TGTGCCAGCAGCCAAGATCTTGGGAGGGGACGGAACTATGGCTACACCTTC.

This clonotype was detected a few times. This sequence joins TRBV30 and TRBJ1-5; D remains unclear. V was cut by 2 bases and J by 2 bases, with 10 bases left in between. The CDR3 runs 14 residues. Germline loops: CDR1 GTSNPN, CDR2 SVGIG (reference sequence). The CDR3 DNA sequence: TGTGCCTGGAGTATCGGGCCAGGCAATCAGCCCCAGCATTTT. Protein sequence: CAWSIGPGNQPQHF.

In its sample, this clonotype ranks as medium-sized. This sequence joins TRBV24-1 and TRBJ2-2; D is unclear. The CDR3 contains 15 residues. CDR1 is KGHDR and CDR2 is SFDVKD in the germline V gene. The V end lost 10 bases, the J end lost 2 bases, and 16 bases lay between the germline ends. The CDR3, as DNA: TGTGCCACAGGCCGAGAAGGGCCCAACACCGGGGAGCTGTTTTTT. Protein product: CATGREGPNTGELFF.

This clonotype appeared a few times. The chain couples TRBV28 to TRBJ2-1, with 11 bases fitting TRBD1. Trimming took 3 bases from V and 3 from J; bases not matched to a gene: 4. This CDR3 is 16 amino acids long. Germline assignment: CDR1 MDHEN and CDR2 SYDVKM. CDR3 loop: CASSFPGTGGYNEQFF. The CDR3 DNA reads TGTGCCAGCAGTTTCCCCGGGACAGGGGGCTACAATGAGCAGTTCTTC.

The rearrangement uses TRBV4-1 and TRBJ2-1; D is uncertain. Germline-derived CDR1 and CDR2 are MGHRA and YSYEKL. Trimming left V 5 bases short and J 3 bases short, with 11 bases between. This CDR3 is 14 amino acids long. CDR3 sequence: CASSEGLVYNEQFF. CDR3 in DNA: TGCGCCAGCAGCGAAGGGCTAGTCTACAATGAGCAGTTCTTC.

This clonotype was found many times. This chain uses TRBV5-1 with TRBJ2-3; weak D call: TRBD1 (5 bases). Trimming left V 0 bases short and J 0 bases short, with 11 bases between. Germline assignment: CDR1 SGHRS and CDR2 YFSETQ. This CDR3 contains 16 residues. CDR3 sequence (DNA): TGCGCCAGCAGCTTGGGGACATTTCTTAGCACAGATACGCAGTATTTT. Encoded protein: CASSLGTFLSTDTQYF.

This clonotype turned up a few times. The chain combines TRBV30 with TRBJ2-1; D is undetermined. The CDR3 length is 13 residues. The germline V gene has CDR1 GTSNPN and CDR2 SVGIG (reference sequence). Between the trimmed V and J ends, which lost 8 bases and 5 bases, there was a span of 16 bases. The CDR3 is CANRALEHNEQFF. In DNA form, the CDR3 reads TGTGCCAACCGGGCCTTGGAGCACAATGAGCAGTTCTTC.

Comments on this clonotype: One base away lies a much larger clone, so this may be a sequencing read error. This rearrangement joins TRBV12-3 or TRBV12-4 to TRBJ2-1; 8 bases are a match to TRBD2. The CDR3 is 14 residues long. The CDR3 spells CASTAGLDLNDQFF. The CDR3 DNA follows: TGTGCCAGCACCGCGGGACTAGACTTAAATGACCAGTTCTTC.

J is TRBJ2-2 and V is TRBV7-8; 12 nucleotides match TRBD1. CDR3 size: 16 residues. CDR1 and CDR2 from the germline V gene are SGHVS and FQNEAQ. Unmatched junction bases numbered 4, after V lost 2 bases and J lost 6 bases. CDR3 sequence reads: CASSLSGTGGSGELFF. CDR3 in DNA: TGTGCCAGCAGCTTAAGCGGGACAGGGGGCTCCGGGGAGCTGTTTTTT.

The J gene is TRBJ1-5, the V gene TRBV20-1; TRBD1 is a possible D gene (5 bases). Trimming left V 5 bases short and J 0 bases short, with 11 bases between. This CDR3 contains 14 residues. CDR1 DFQATT and CDR2 SNEGSKA come from the germline V gene (reference sequence). The CDR3 loop reads CSAEQDYSNQPQHF. The CDR3 DNA reads as TGCAGTGCTGAACAGGATTATAGCAATCAGCCCCAGCATTTT.

The chain joins TRBV7-2 to TRBJ2-7; D possibly corresponds to TRBD2 (5 bases). The CDR3 spans 15 residues. V lost 4 bases, J lost 3 bases, and 16 bases lay in between. Germline V lookup: CDR1 SGHTA, CDR2 FQGNSA. The CDR3 nucleotides read TGTGCCAGCAGCTATACTTTCGCGGGTATCTACGAGCAGTACTTC. Translated, it gives CASSYTFAGIYEQYF.

The chain employs TRBV4-3 and TRBJ2-2; D not resolved. CDR3 size: 16 residues. Germline V CDR1 and CDR2: LGHNA, YSLEER. Trimming shortened V by 0 bases and J by 2 bases, and 10 bases separated the two germline ends. CDR3 coding DNA: TGCGCCAGCAGCCAAGATCTAAAGGCAAACACCGGGGAGCTGTTTTTT. This encodes CASSQDLKANTGELFF.

Written as DNA, the CDR3 is TGTGCCAGCAGTTTTATTATGGGACGAGGGACCCAGTACTTC. Translated, it gives CASSFIMGRGTQYF. This chain links TRBV12-3 or TRBV12-4 with TRBJ2-5; D tentatively reads TRBD1 or TRBD2 (5 bases each). CDR3 size: 14 residues. V lost 3 bases and J lost 7, with 15 bases in between.

The chain carries TRBV11-2 and TRBJ1-5, with TRBD1 matching 7 bases. Losses at the gene ends were 1 base for V and 6 bases for J; bases not matched to a gene: 3. Looked up from germline, CDR1 is SGHAT and CDR2 is FQNNGV. This CDR3 has 14 residues. The CDR3 sequence is CASSLAQGGQPQHF. DNA of the CDR3: TGTGCCAGCAGCTTAGCGCAGGGGGGTCAGCCCCAGCATTTT. Full variable domain (outside the CDR3, taken from reference TRBV11-2 and TRBJ1-5): EAGVAQSPRYKIIEKRQSVAFWCNPISGHATLYWYQQILGQGPKLLIQFQNNGVVDDSQLPKDRFSAERLKGVDSTLKIQPAKLEDSAVYLCASSLAQGGQPQHFGDGTRLSIL.

V gene TRBV7-2 combines with J gene TRBJ2-7; D unclear. CDR1 and CDR2 from the germline V gene are SGHTA and FQGNSA. The V end lost 1 base, the J end lost 7 bases, and 14 bases lay between the germline ends. The CDR3 has 14 amino acids. CDR3 coding DNA: TGTGCCAGCAGCTTAGAAGCTGGGATTGGGGAGCAGTACTTC. Protein product: CASSLEAGIGEQYF.

This clonotype was observed a handful of times. The chain links TRBV20-1 to TRBJ2-1; TRBD2 agrees at 7 bases. In germline, CDR1 is DFQATT, CDR2 SNEGSKA (reference sequence). This CDR3 has 16 residues. V lost 0 bases to trimming and J lost 4 bases; unmatched junction nucleotides: 9. Here the CDR3 reads CSAREVSSGIYNEQFF. CDR3 DNA: TGCAGTGCTAGAGAAGTATCTAGCGGAATTTACAATGAGCAGTTCTTC.

The J gene is TRBJ2-5, the V gene TRBV20-1, with 7 bases that match TRBD2. Germline CDR1 reads DFQATT; CDR2 reads SNEGSKA (reference sequence). The CDR3 loop spans 14 amino acids. The ends lost 1 base at V and 5 bases at J; junction bases unmatched: 7. CDR3 sequence: CSARAHFGGETQYF. The CDR3 coding sequence is TGCAGTGCTAGAGCTCATTTCGGGGGGGAGACCCAGTACTTC.

This clonotype was counted a few times. The rearrangement joins TRBV12-3 or TRBV12-4 to TRBJ2-5; the match to TRBD2 covers 11 bases. The junction had 7 bases not matched to a gene; V was cut back by 4 bases and J by 3 bases. This CDR3 has 16 amino acids. CDR3 sequence (DNA): TGTGCCAGCAGTTCATATAGCGGGGGGGCCGAAGAGACCCAGTACTTC. Its translation is CASSSYSGGAEETQYF.

There are many counts of this clonotype. Its ends do not fully match the called genes, so a read error is possible. The CDR3 DNA follows: TGTGCCAGCAGTTTTGGCAGCTCCTACGAGCAGTACTTC. Encoded protein: CASSFGSSYEQYF. The chain uses TRBV5-1 and TRBJ2-7, with D uncertain. The CDR3 extends over 13 amino acids. Germline CDR1 reads SGHRS; CDR2 reads YFSETQ.

The chain couples TRBV6-2 or TRBV6-3 to TRBJ1-1; D may be TRBD1 (5 bases). The CDR3 loop spans 14 amino acids. Trimming removed 6 bases from V and 8 bases from J, with 19 bases in between. Germline loops: CDR1 MNHEY, CDR2 SVGEGT. In DNA, the CDR3 is TGTGCCAGCAGCCGCTCCGGGGGGTCCCTCGAAGCTTTCTTT. Amino acid sequence: CASSRSGGSLEAFF.

Only a few counts were recorded for this clonotype. The chain joins TRBV5-1 to TRBJ2-1, with 11 bases lining up with TRBD1. Germline V gene data show CDR1 as SGHRS and CDR2 as YFSETQ. The V segment lost 4 bases and the J segment 4 bases; nucleotides outside the gene matches: 7. CDR3 size: 16 residues. CDR3 residues: CASSVRTGGAYNEQFF. The CDR3 DNA follows: TGCGCCAGCAGCGTGCGGACAGGGGGCGCTTACAATGAGCAGTTCTTC.

This clonotype was seen at least ten times. The genes are TRBV4-3 and TRBJ2-2; tentatively, D is TRBD2 (5 bases). The CDR3 runs 18 residues. The germline gives CDR1 LGHNA, CDR2 YSLEER. Trimming shortened V by 0 bases and J by 3 bases, and 17 bases separated the two germline ends. The CDR3 nucleotides read TGCGCCAGCAGCCAAGAAACTAGGATTGGAGTGGACACCGGGGAGCTGTTTTTT. It yields the protein CASSQETRIGVDTGELFF.

The chain uses TRBV7-6 and TRBJ2-1, with 10 bases identical to TRBD2. There are 17 residues in the CDR3. CDR1 SGHVS and CDR2 FNYEAQ come from the germline V gene. J was trimmed by 8 bases and V by 5 bases; bases with no gene match: 15. CDR3 coding DNA: TGTGCCAGCAGCCTACGTCGAAGCGGGGGGGCCTTTGATGAGCAGTTCTTC. Its protein product is CASSLRRSGGAFDEQFF.

This clonotype was detected only a few times. The rearrangement joins TRBV20-1 to TRBJ2-4; D is uncertain. In germline, CDR1 is DFQATT, CDR2 SNEGSKA (reference sequence). The CDR3 sequence is 12 residues long. The V and J ends lost 6 bases and 7 bases respectively, with 13 bases between them. In DNA form, the CDR3 reads TGCAGTGCCACTCAGTCCGGGAACATTCAGTACTTC. Translation: CSATQSGNIQYF.

This clonotype came up a few times. The chain uses TRBV7-9 and TRBJ1-4, with D possibly TRBD1 on 5 matching bases. The V gene's germline CDR1 is SEHNR and CDR2 FQNEAQ (reference sequence). The CDR3 runs to 17 residues. V was cut by 4 bases and J by 0 bases, with 15 bases left in between. CDR3 DNA sequence: TGTGCCAGCAGCTGGGGACGGAAAAGTTCAACTAATGAAAAACTGTTTTTT. Translating it yields CASSWGRKSSTNEKLFF. The whole variable domain, remainder taken from reference TRBV7-9 and TRBJ1-4, is DTGVSQNPRHKITKRGQNVTFRCDPISEHNRLYWYRQTLGQGPEFLTYFQNEAQLEKSRLLSDRFSAERPKGSFSTLEIQRTEQGDSAMYLCASSWGRKSSTNEKLFFGSGTQLSVL.

V usage is TRBV5-1 and J usage is TRBJ2-2; 8 nucleotides align to TRBD2. The CDR3 has 15 residues. In germline, CDR1 is SGHRS, CDR2 YFSETQ. The V gene end was trimmed by 2 bases and the J gene end by 5 bases; junction bases not matched to a gene: 5. CDR3 nucleotides: TGCGCCAGCAGCTTAAGCGGGGGTCGTACCGGGGAGCTGTTTTTT. It encodes CASSLSGGRTGELFF.